This TCR beta chain was sequenced in a study of T cell responses to AZD1222 COVID-19 vaccine. Findings and limits, study-wide: Donors, mostly white British, included more females; clonal diversity was possibly underestimated.

Details on this clone: Its antigen is not identified.

V shed 4 bases and J 2 bases; nucleotides not matched to a gene: 3. This CDR3 region has 16 residues. Germline V gene lookup returns CDR1 ENHRY and CDR2 SYGVKD. Assay used: immunoSEQ multiplex PCR; TCRdb lists only in-frame clones, some missing. Of about 140,000 clones in the sample, 80% to 90% were seen once. The source of this sequence is an adult in good health. V usage is TRBV10-3 and J usage is TRBJ2-3; 13 nucleotides line up with TRBD2. The source was peripheral blood, collected on day 0 of AZD1222 vaccination. Written as DNA, the CDR3 is TGTGCCATCAGTGCGGGACTAGCGGGGAACACAGATACGCAGTATTTT. It codes for CAISAGLAGNTDTQYF.